Listed below are T cell receptor beta chains from one sample, sequenced in a study of Graves' ophthalmopathy and Graves' hyperthyroidism. TCRdb reprocessed the multiplex PCR reads with MiXCR, giving one entry per CDR3 protein. Of 450,000 to 600,000 distinct CDR3 sequences detected, roughly 40% appear once; the ten largest clones hold roughly 4%. Sequenced sample: peripheral blood or thyroid tissue (not recorded which). The origin of the receptors is an adult man with Graves' hyperthyroidism. The CDR3 runs from the conserved cysteine through the conserved F or W. D genes are given only for firm matches. Size values are once, few and many counts, or a class for expanded clones, and some rows have none.

V	D	size	J	CDR3	DNA
TRBV12-3/TRBV12-4	.	many	TRBJ1-5	CASSLELGTSNQPQHF	TGTGCCAGCAGTTTAGAACTGGGAACAAGCAATCAGCCCCAGCATTTT
TRBV5-8	TRBD1	.	TRBJ1-1	CASSSRQGGSTEAFF	TGTGCCAGCAGCTCTAGACAGGGGGGTTCCACTGAAGCTTTCTTT
TRBV20-1	TRBD1	.	TRBJ2-7	CSAKGTGLGEQYF	TGCAGTGCTAAAGGGACAGGGTTAGGCGAGCAGTACTTC
TRBV7-9	.	few	TRBJ2-3	CASSLGALDTQYF	TGTGCCAGCAGCTTAGGTGCCCTAGATACGCAGTATTTT
TRBV5-1	TRBD1	.	TRBJ1-2	CASSLRQGGRRDYGYTF	TGTGCCAGCAGCTTGCGACAGGGCGGCAGGAGGGACTATGGCTACACCTTC
TRBV24-1	.	many	TRBJ2-3	CATSDTDTQYF	TGTGCCACCAGTGATACGGATACGCAGTATTTT
TRBV11-3	TRBD1	.	TRBJ2-7	CASSFDRGNSYEQYF	TGTGCCAGCAGCTTCGACAGGGGAAATTCGTACGAGCAGTACTTC
TRBV5-1	TRBD1	many	TRBJ2-7	CASSSGQGASEQYF	TGCGCCAGCAGCTCGGGACAGGGGGCTAGCGAGCAGTACTTC
TRBV19	TRBD2	few	TRBJ2-2	CASSIDSGGAWELFF	TGTGCCAGTAGTATTGATAGCGGGGGGGCCTGGGAGCTGTTTTTT
TRBV7-9	.	.	TRBJ1-4	CASSTGTWDEKLFF	TGTGCCAGCAGCACCGGGACCTGGGATGAAAAACTGTTTTTT
TRBV10-3	.	many	TRBJ1-5	CAISDSAGGNQPQHF	TGTGCCATCAGTGATTCCGCGGGAGGCAATCAGCCCCAGCATTTT
TRBV29-1	TRBD1	.	TRBJ1-2	CSVNRGRYGYTF	TGCAGCGTTAACAGGGGTCGGTATGGCTACACCTTC
TRBV20-1	.	.	TRBJ2-7	CSAGGAYEQYF	TGCAGTGCTGGCGGGGCCTACGAGCAGTACTTC
TRBV3-1	.	few	TRBJ1-5	CASSQDEGQPQHF	TGTGCCAGCAGCCAAGATGAGGGTCAGCCCCAGCATTTT
TRBV20-1	TRBD1	many	TRBJ2-5	CSARDGSQGEETQYF	TGCAGTGCTAGAGATGGGTCCCAGGGGGAAGAGACCCAGTACTTC
TRBV27	.	few	TRBJ2-7	CASSPRSGPDSYEQYF	TGTGCCAGCAGTCCCAGAAGCGGGCCGGACTCCTACGAGCAGTACTTC
TRBV7-9	.	.	TRBJ1-6	CASSSTGSGSPLHF	TGTGCCAGCAGCTCAACAGGGTCTGGATCACCCCTCCACTTT
TRBV9	.	.	TRBJ2-5	CASSSRGGGQETQYF	TGTGCCAGCAGCTCCAGAGGTGGGGGACAAGAGACCCAGTACTTC
TRBV12-3/TRBV12-4	TRBD1	many	TRBJ1-1	CASSDGQANTEAFF	TGTGCCAGCAGCGACGGACAGGCGAACACTGAAGCTTTCTTT
TRBV7-9	TRBD2	many	TRBJ2-7	CASSPEPGLAGVPAPYEQYF	TGTGCCAGCAGCCCCGAACCGGGACTAGCGGGAGTGCCAGCCCCCTACGAGCAGTACTTC
TRBV7-3	.	.	TRBJ2-5	CASSLGPGVRKETQYF	TGTGCCAGCAGCTTGGGACCTGGGGTGAGGAAAGAGACCCAGTACTTC
TRBV20-1	.	many	TRBJ1-5	CSAWTVDQPQHF	TGCAGTGCTTGGACAGTGGATCAGCCCCAGCATTTT
TRBV12-3/TRBV12-4	.	few	TRBJ2-1	CASCRGDEQFF	TGTGCCAGCTGCAGGGGGGATGAGCAGTTCTTC
TRBV6-5	.	many	TRBJ1-5	CASRQGNQPQHF	TGTGCCAGCCGTCAGGGAAACCAGCCCCAGCATTTT
TRBV10-3	.	many	TRBJ2-6	CASNRDSGANVLTF	TGTGCCAGCAATAGAGACTCTGGGGCCAACGTCCTGACTTTC
TRBV29-1	TRBD2	.	TRBJ2-4	CSVDGLAGGAKNIQYF	TGCAGCGTTGACGGACTAGCCGGAGGGGCCAAAAACATTCAGTACTTC
TRBV29-1	.	.	TRBJ1-1	CSSSPGDAEAFF	TGCAGCAGTTCTCCCGGGGACGCTGAAGCTTTCTTT
TRBV6-5	TRBD2	.	TRBJ2-7	CASSYSGGEGYEQYF	TGTGCCAGCAGTTACTCCGGGGGGGAAGGCTACGAGCAGTACTTC
TRBV19	.	many	TRBJ2-6	CASSIASGDLSGANVLTF	TGTGCCAGTAGTATAGCGAGCGGCGACCTCTCTGGGGCCAACGTCCTGACTTTC
TRBV7-6	.	.	TRBJ1-1	CASSSEGDTEAFF	TGTGCCAGCAGCTCGGAGGGGGACACTGAAGCTTTCTTT
TRBV24-1	.	many	TRBJ1-5	CATQTGFNQPQHF	TGTGCCACCCAAACTGGGTTCAATCAGCCCCAGCATTTT
TRBV19	TRBD1	few	TRBJ2-2	CASSTNPQGGELFF	TGTGCCAGTAGTACTAACCCACAGGGGGGGGAGCTGTTTTTT
TRBV20-1	.	many	TRBJ1-1	CSERGHSVNTEAFF	TGCAGCGAAAGAGGGCACAGTGTGAACACTGAAGCTTTCTTT
TRBV5-8	TRBD1	many	TRBJ1-2	CASSLGGTGLYGYTF	TGTGCCAGCAGCTTGGGCGGGACAGGGCTCTATGGCTACACCTTC
TRBV7-2	.	.	TRBJ1-6	CASSLLSGGANF	TGTGCCAGCAGCTTGTTGTCAGGAGGGGCCAACTTT
TRBV27	.	.	TRBJ2-7	CASSPSPSFLPFF	TGTGCCAGCAGTCCCTCACCCAGTTTCCTCCCTTTTTTC
TRBV20-1	.	.	TRBJ2-2	CSAGHPSNTGELFF	TGCAGTGCAGGGCACCCGTCGAACACCGGGGAGCTGTTTTTT
TRBV7-2	TRBD1	.	TRBJ2-5	CASSIRQGGETQYF	TGTGCCAGCAGCATTAGACAGGGCGGGGAGACCCAGTACTTC
TRBV29-1	.	.	TRBJ1-1	CSLGQLNTEAFF	TGCAGCTTAGGACAGCTAAACACTGAAGCTTTCTTT
TRBV25-1	TRBD2	many	TRBJ2-5	CASTLAGGRGETQYF	TGTGCCAGCACCTTAGCGGGGGGGCGGGGAGAGACCCAGTACTTC
TRBV29-1	TRBD1	.	TRBJ1-2	CSVTTGVGYTF	TGCAGCGTGACGACAGGGGTCGGCTACACCTTC
TRBV27	TRBD1	few	TRBJ1-2	CASSLGTGTPFF	TGTGCCAGCAGTTTAGGGACAGGTACCCCCTTCTTC
TRBV29-1	.	.	TRBJ2-2	CSFGRTGELFF	TGCAGCTTCGGACGCACCGGGGAGCTGTTTTTT
TRBV19	.	many	TRBJ2-7	CASSDAGHEQYF	TGTGCCAGTAGTGACGCGGGCCACGAGCAGTACTTC
TRBV10-3	.	many	TRBJ2-6	CAIRPSGANVLTF	TGTGCCATCAGACCGTCTGGGGCCAACGTCCTGACTTTC
TRBV5-6	.	.	TRBJ2-1	CASSWGPGEVNEQFF	TGTGCCAGCAGCTGGGGACCCGGCGAGGTTAATGAGCAGTTCTTC
TRBV19	.	many	TRBJ1-1	CASVIGAGSTEAFF	TGTGCCAGCGTCATAGGGGCGGGGAGCACTGAAGCTTTCTTT
TRBV29-1	.	.	TRBJ1-1	CSVEARDTEGLNTEAFF	TGCAGCGTCGAAGCTCGGGACACAGAAGGCTTGAACACTGAAGCTTTCTTT
TRBV6-1	TRBD1	.	TRBJ1-4	CASSRTGTFAKLFF	TGTGCCAGCAGCAGGACAGGGACCTTTGCAAAACTGTTTTTT
TRBV7-2	TRBD1	many	TRBJ1-2	CASSLIDRGPANYGYTF	TGTGCCAGCAGCTTAATTGACAGGGGCCCAGCTAACTATGGCTACACCTTC
TRBV5-1	.	.	TRBJ2-1	CASSLAADSYNEQFF	TGCGCCAGCAGCTTGGCGGCAGACTCCTACAATGAGCAGTTCTTC
TRBV10-3	TRBD1	.	TRBJ2-7	CASRQSGRGLGEQYF	TGTGCCAGCAGGCAGTCGGGCAGGGGGCTCGGCGAGCAGTACTTC
TRBV24-1	TRBD1	.	TRBJ1-5	CATSDGTGVSQPQHF	TGTGCCACCAGTGATGGGACAGGGGTAAGTCAGCCCCAGCATTTT
TRBV6-6	.	few	TRBJ1-2	CASSYKDYGYTF	TGTGCCAGCAGTTACAAAGACTATGGCTACACCTTC